The 26 T cell receptor beta chains presented below share a single source sample, sequenced in a study of Graves' ophthalmopathy and Graves' hyperthyroidism (dated 2018 in TCRdb). The sequencer was an Illumina HiSeq 2000. For repertoire sequencing, TCR beta CDR3 regions were amplified from RNA transcripts. HTBI primers and the Qiagen OneStep RT-PCR kit were used in a first-round RT-PCR, which was followed by a second-round multiplex PCR, size selection and purification. Clones were called with MiXCR by TCRdb after fastp trimmed the public reads at Q25, and only in-frame beta chains were retained. Rows with a matching CDR3 protein are joined into one entry that keeps the most common DNA and genes. For this sample there are more than 1,000,000 distinct CDR3 sequences; 35% to 45% appear just once. The ten most abundant clones make up roughly 10% of the sample. The sequenced material came from peripheral blood or thyroid tissue (not recorded which). These receptor sequences come from an adult man with Graves' hyperthyroidism.

This clonotype was counted only a few times. The V call is TRBV5-1, the J call TRBJ1-3, with 7 bases fitting TRBD1. V was pared by 5 bases and J by 0 bases, with 5 bases of the junction left unmatched. This CDR3 has 15 residues. Germline V gene lookup returns CDR1 SGHRS and CDR2 YFSETQ. The CDR3 DNA is TGCGCCAGCAGAGATCCAGGGGGCTCTGGAAACACCATATATTTT. The encoded protein is CASRDPGGSGNTIYF.

Ten or more counts support this clonotype. The chain is built from TRBV7-8 and TRBJ1-1; D gene uncertain. Deletions cut 0 bases from V and 0 bases from J, with 8 bases between. The CDR3 consists of 15 residues. From germline, CDR1 is SGHVS and CDR2 FQNEAQ. The CDR3 is CASSLAGRMNTEAFF. DNA for the CDR3: TGTGCCAGCAGCTTAGCGGGCCGGATGAACACTGAAGCTTTCTTT.

This rearrangement joins TRBV30 to TRBJ1-1; TRBD1 matches at 7 bases. After removal of 3 bases from V and 7 bases from J, the junction contained 11 bases not matched to a gene. Germline CDR1 reads GTSNPN; CDR2 reads SVGIG (reference sequence). The CDR3 consists of 14 residues. CDR3 in DNA: TGTGCCTGGAGCGCGCCCAGGGGGTTTATTGAAGCTTTCTTT. Translated, it gives CAWSAPRGFIEAFF.

This clonotype has a count of ten or more. The V gene is TRBV11-2, the J gene TRBJ2-5; a possible D gene is TRBD1 (6 bases). The CDR3 length is 12 residues. The V and J ends lost 5 bases and 5 bases respectively, with 9 bases between them. Germline values: CDR1 SGHAT, CDR2 FQNNGV. CDR3 amino acids: CASSTGLETQYF. CDR3 sequence (DNA): TGTGCCAGCAGCACAGGGTTGGAGACCCAGTACTTC.

The table lists this clonotype with a few counts. With a much larger clone just one base away, this may be a read error. This chain uses TRBV9 with TRBJ1-2; maybe TRBD1 (5 bases). This CDR3 has 15 residues. The V gene's germline CDR1 is SGDLS and CDR2 YYNGEE. The CDR3 DNA follows: TGTGCCAGCAGCGTAGTAACAGCCGGGGACTATGGCCACACCTTC. It specifies CASSVVTAGDYGHTF. Based on the CDR3 plus reference TRBV9 and TRBJ1-2, the full variable domain is DSGVTQTPKHLITATGQRVTLRCSPRSGDLSVYWYQQSLDQGLQFLIQYYNGEERAKGNILERFSAQQFPDLHSELNLSSLELGDSALYFCASSVVTAGDYGHTFGSGTRLTVV.

The rearrangement joins TRBV20-1 to TRBJ1-1; 12 bases agree with TRBD1. CDR1 and CDR2 (germline): DFQATT, SNEGSKA (reference sequence). Unmatched junction bases numbered 2, after V lost 5 bases and J lost 1 base. The CDR3 has 14 residues. The CDR3 protein is CSARDRGPNTEAFF. Here the CDR3 DNA reads TGCAGTGCTCGGGACAGGGGGCCGAACACTGAAGCTTTCTTT.

V usage is TRBV10-3 and J usage is TRBJ1-1; D is perhaps TRBD1 (5 bases). The germline V gene encodes CDR1 ENHRY and CDR2 SYGVKD. The V gene lost 6 bases and the J gene lost 1 base, with 6 bases spanning the gap. CDR3 size: 12 residues. In nucleotides, the CDR3 is TGTGCCATCAGAGACAGGAACACTGAAGCTTTCTTT. Translated, it gives CAIRDRNTEAFF.

This clonotype was detected many times. J is TRBJ2-5 and V is TRBV20-1; a weak D match, TRBD1 (5 bases). Germline CDR1 and CDR2: DFQATT and SNEGSKA (reference sequence). This CDR3 has 12 residues. Trimming cost V 7 bases and J 7 bases, with 16 bases left between them. CDR3 in DNA: TGCAGTGGTAACATCTTTCAGGGGACCCAGTACTTC. It yields the protein CSGNIFQGTQYF.

Note on this clonotype: At one of its ends the junction is not consistent with the germline gene, which may arise from a read error. The chain recombines TRBV20-1 with TRBJ2-5; no clear D gene. Looked up from germline, CDR1 is DFQATT and CDR2 is SNEGSKA (reference sequence). The CDR3 contains 11 residues. CDR3 sequence: CSAREQEAQYF. The DNA for the CDR3 is TGCAGTGCTAGAGAGCAAGAGGCCCAGTACTTC.

This clonotype showed up just a few times. The junction does not match germline at one end; this may be a read error. V gene TRBV7-9 combines with J gene TRBJ2-7, with D perhaps given as TRBD1 or TRBD2 (6 bases each). CDR3 length: 13 amino acids. The germline V gene has CDR1 SEHNR and CDR2 FQNEAQ (reference sequence). CDR3 amino acids: CASSQLGGNEQCF. DNA for the CDR3: TGTGCCAGCAGCCAATTGGGGGGCAACGAGCAGTGCTTC.

This clonotype was counted many times. The chain carries TRBV9 and TRBJ1-6, with 8 bases identical to TRBD1. The CDR3 covers 15 residues. Germline assignment: CDR1 SGDLS and CDR2 YYNGEE. The ends lost 2 bases at V and 9 bases at J; junction bases unmatched: 7. CDR3 coding DNA: TGTGCCAGCAGCGTCGCTGACAGGGGTCGTTCACCCCTCCACTTT. Amino acid sequence: CASSVADRGRSPLHF.

As DNA, the CDR3 is TGCAGCGTTTCGGGACAGGGTTTAAGAACCGGGGAGCTGTTTTTT. It translates to CSVSGQGLRTGELFF. This chain links TRBV29-1 with TRBJ2-2; 9 nucleotides line up with TRBD1. With V trimmed by 5 bases and J by 5 bases, 9 bases remained unmatched. The V gene's germline CDR1 is SQVTM and CDR2 ANQGSEA. The CDR3 totals 15 residues.

The chain joins TRBV15 to TRBJ1-1; 7 nucleotides line up with TRBD1. The CDR3 totals 15 residues. J was trimmed by 5 bases and V by 0 bases; bases with no gene match: 6. Germline V CDR1 and CDR2: LNHNV, YYDKDF (reference sequence). CDR3 region: CATSRDKAGGTEAFF. DNA for the CDR3: TGTGCCACCAGCAGAGATAAGGCAGGGGGGACTGAAGCTTTCTTT.

This clonotype was counted at least ten times. This sequence joins TRBV19 and TRBJ1-2; TRBD1 might be the D (6 bases). Trimming cost V 8 bases and J 7 bases, with 20 bases left between them. This CDR3 is 14 amino acids long. Germline lookup yields CDR1 LNHDA and CDR2 SQIVND (reference sequence). This chain's CDR3 is CASSAPGAVGGYTF. The CDR3 DNA sequence: TGTGCCAGTTCCGCCCCAGGGGCGGTAGGTGGCTACACCTTC.

This clonotype was observed many times. V gene TRBV29-1 combines with J gene TRBJ1-2, with a possible D match to TRBD1 (6 bases). The V end was cut by 0 bases, the J end by 4 bases, with 27 bases between. This CDR3 is 19 amino acids long. From germline, CDR1 is SQVTM and CDR2 ANQGSEA. CDR3 sequence reads: CSVEDPPGAEGRKIYGYTF. Here the CDR3 DNA reads TGCAGCGTTGAAGATCCCCCAGGGGCCGAGGGGCGAAAGATCTATGGCTACACCTTC.

The V call is TRBV2, the J call TRBJ2-3; no firm D call. Deletions cut 3 bases from V and 2 bases from J, with 15 bases between. The CDR3 is made up of 16 amino acids. Germline values: CDR1 SNHLY, CDR2 FYNNEI. The CDR3 nucleotides are TGTGCCAGCAGTGAGTCCGGACGTCGACTCACAGATACGCAGTATTTT. Encoded protein: CASSESGRRLTDTQYF.

This clonotype was recorded at least ten times. The chain links TRBV6-5 to TRBJ2-2; D is uncertain. V shed 6 bases and J shed 4 bases, with 9 bases lying between them. Germline loops: CDR1 MNHEY, CDR2 SVGAGI. The CDR3 extends over 13 amino acids. This chain's CDR3 is CASRRTFTGELFF. In DNA, the CDR3 is TGTGCCAGCAGACGGACGTTCACCGGGGAGCTGTTTTTT.

This clonotype was counted a few times. This chain links TRBV12-3 or TRBV12-4 with TRBJ1-2; D is uncertain. Between the trimmed V and J ends, which lost 7 bases and 6 bases, there was a span of 15 bases. This CDR3 comprises 13 residues. Here the CDR3 reads CASNRNRVNGYTF. The CDR3 nucleotides are TGTGCCAGCAACCGCAACCGGGTAAATGGCTACACCTTC.

The chain recombines TRBV5-1 with TRBJ2-5, with a weak D call TRBD1 (6 bases). Looked up from germline, CDR1 is SGHRS and CDR2 is YFSETQ. This CDR3 has 17 amino acids. V was pared by 1 base and J by 1 base, with 17 bases between. CDR3 sequence: CASSLRGQIRAQETQYF. CDR3 sequence (DNA): TGCGCCAGCAGCTTGAGGGGACAAATTAGGGCCCAAGAGACCCAGTACTTC.

This chain connects TRBV7-2 to TRBJ1-5; possible D gene TRBD1, 5 bases. CDR1 and CDR2 from the germline V gene are SGHTA and FQGNSA. Deletions cut 5 bases from V and 0 bases from J, with 14 bases between. This CDR3 has 16 residues. CDR3 DNA sequence: TGTGCCAGCAGCACCGAAGGGGCCGATAGCAATCAGCCCCAGCATTTT. It specifies CASSTEGADSNQPQHF. The variable domain in full, with the rest retrieved from reference TRBV7-2 and TRBJ1-5, is GAGVSQSPSNKVTEKGKDVELRCDPISGHTALYWYRQSLGQGLEFLIYFQGNSAPDKSGLPSDRFSAERTGGSVSTLTIQRTQQEDSAVYLCASSTEGADSNQPQHFGDGTRLSIL.

This chain uses TRBV7-9 with TRBJ1-1; tentatively, D is TRBD1 (6 bases). CDR1 and CDR2 (germline): SEHNR, FQNEAQ (reference sequence). Trimming took 5 bases from V and 3 from J, leaving 22 bases between them. The CDR3 consists of 17 residues. Here the CDR3 reads CASSAGVAARGDTEAFF. CDR3 sequence (DNA): TGTGCCAGCAGCGCAGGGGTTGCGGCCAGGGGAGACACTGAAGCTTTCTTT.

This chain connects TRBV6-1 to TRBJ2-2; D remains ambiguous. The CDR3 consists of 12 residues. Germline loops: CDR1 MNHNS, CDR2 SASEGT. The ends were cut back, 8 bases at V and 8 bases at J, with 12 bases in the middle. The CDR3 spells CASGRTGGELFF. DNA for the CDR3: TGTGCCAGCGGACGGACGGGTGGGGAGCTGTTTTTT.

Worth noting for this clonotype: It may be a read error: a sequence one base away is much more abundant. The gene calls are TRBV7-2 and TRBJ2-5, with D possibly TRBD1 on 5 matching bases. The CDR3 has 16 amino acids. Per germline, CDR1 SGHTA and CDR2 FQGNSA. The CDR3 bases are TGTGCCAGCAGCTTAGGATCGGCCTCCGGACAAGGGACCCAGTACTTC. As protein: CASSLGSASGQGTQYF.

The rearrangement links TRBV2 to TRBJ2-5; 10 bases map to TRBD1. Germline CDR1 and CDR2: SNHLY and FYNNEI. V lost 3 bases to trimming and J lost 0 bases; unmatched junction nucleotides: 1. CDR3 length equals 15 residues. In DNA form, the CDR3 reads TGTGCCAGCAGTGAGGACAGGGGGTACCAAGAGACCCAGTACTTC. This sequence encodes CASSEDRGYQETQYF.

In its sample, this clonotype was seen many times. This chain links TRBV7-2 with TRBJ2-7, with 7 bases aligning to TRBD1. The CDR3 is 14 residues long. Germline assignment: CDR1 SGHTA and CDR2 FQGNSA. The junction had 4 bases not matched to a gene; V was cut back by 5 bases and J by 0 bases. The chain's CDR3 is CASSPTGYSYEQYF. As DNA, the CDR3 is TGTGCCAGCAGCCCGACAGGGTACTCCTACGAGCAGTACTTC.

Points on this clonotype: One junction end disagrees with the germline gene, perhaps due to a read error. The chain uses TRBV5-5 and TRBJ1-1; D gene ambiguous. The germline V gene has CDR1 SGHKS and CDR2 YYEKEE (reference sequence). The CDR3 consists of 13 residues. This CDR3 reads CASSREGRPEAFF. The CDR3 DNA reads TGCGCCAGCAGCCGAGAGGGTAGGCCGGAAGCTTTCTTT.